The sequence of this TCR beta chain was determined in a study of blood T cells in healthy people across ages. Sample-barcoded 5' priming and a J-beta primer mix drove a second PCR of roughly 6 to 12 cycles. In TCRdb, the 5' RACE reads were re-called with MiXCR into one record per CDR3 protein. Among about 1.8 million distinct CDR3 sequences listed, around half were seen once. For this clonotype: Its specificity is not known.

Donors gave around 9.3 milliliters of peripheral blood apiece. Study results and caveats: More naive CD4+ cells and higher diversity were found in long-lived than in aged donors.

The germline V gene has CDR1 SGHVS and CDR2 FQNEAQ. V lost 11 bases and J lost 6, with 6 bases in between. CDR3 length: 9 residues. Sequencing was performed on blood. V and J are TRBV7-8 and TRBJ2-3, with D possibly being TRBD2 (6 bases). This TCR derives from a woman aged 40 to 55 in good health. This chain's CDR3 is CARGDTQYF. The DNA for the CDR3 is TGTGCCCGGGGGGATACGCAGTATTTT.